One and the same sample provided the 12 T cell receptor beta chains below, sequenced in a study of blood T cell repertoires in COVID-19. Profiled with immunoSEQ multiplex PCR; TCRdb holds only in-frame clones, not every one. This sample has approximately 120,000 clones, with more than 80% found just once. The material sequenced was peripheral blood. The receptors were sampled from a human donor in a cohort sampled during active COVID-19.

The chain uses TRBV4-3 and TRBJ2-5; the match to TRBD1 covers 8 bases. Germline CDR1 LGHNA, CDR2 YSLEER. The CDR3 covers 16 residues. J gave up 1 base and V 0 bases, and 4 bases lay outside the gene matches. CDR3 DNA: TGCGCCAGCAGCCAAGAGGGACAGGCCCTCCAAGAGACCCAGTACTTC. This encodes CASSQEGQALQETQYF.

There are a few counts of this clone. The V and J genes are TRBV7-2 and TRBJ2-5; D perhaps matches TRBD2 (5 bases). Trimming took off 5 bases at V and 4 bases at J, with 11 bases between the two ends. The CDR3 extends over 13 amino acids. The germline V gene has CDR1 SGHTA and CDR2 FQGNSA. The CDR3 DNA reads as TGTGCCAGCAGCGAGGGAGCCGGAGAGACCCAGTACTTC. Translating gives CASSEGAGETQYF.

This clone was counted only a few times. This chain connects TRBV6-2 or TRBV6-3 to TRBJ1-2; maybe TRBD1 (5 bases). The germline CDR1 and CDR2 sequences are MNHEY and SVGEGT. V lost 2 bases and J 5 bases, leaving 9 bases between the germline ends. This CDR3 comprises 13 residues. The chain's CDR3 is CASSYQGSYGYTF. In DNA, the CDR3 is TGTGCCAGCAGTTACCAGGGATCGTATGGCTACACCTTC.

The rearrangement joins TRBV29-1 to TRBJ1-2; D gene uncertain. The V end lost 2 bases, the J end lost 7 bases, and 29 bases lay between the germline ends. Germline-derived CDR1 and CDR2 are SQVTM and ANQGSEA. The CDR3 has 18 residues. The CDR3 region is CSVEPTGGRGFLTSGYTF. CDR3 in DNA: TGCAGCGTTGAACCCACCGGAGGCCGGGGATTCCTTACTTCTGGCTACACCTTC.

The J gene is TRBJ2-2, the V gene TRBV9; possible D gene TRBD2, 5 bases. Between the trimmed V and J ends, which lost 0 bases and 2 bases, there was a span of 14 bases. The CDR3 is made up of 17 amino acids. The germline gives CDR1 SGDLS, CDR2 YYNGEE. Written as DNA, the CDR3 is TGTGCCAGCAGCGTAGAGGACGTCGGAGGTAACACCGGGGAGCTGTTTTTT. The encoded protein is CASSVEDVGGNTGELFF.

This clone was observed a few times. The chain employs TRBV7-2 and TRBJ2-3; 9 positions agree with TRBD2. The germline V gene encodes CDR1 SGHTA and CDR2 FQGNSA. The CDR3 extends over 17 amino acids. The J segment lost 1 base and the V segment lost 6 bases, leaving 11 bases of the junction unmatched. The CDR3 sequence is CASSPDLAGGRTDTQYF. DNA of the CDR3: TGTGCCAGCAGTCCCGATCTCGCGGGGGGGCGCACAGATACGCAGTATTTT.

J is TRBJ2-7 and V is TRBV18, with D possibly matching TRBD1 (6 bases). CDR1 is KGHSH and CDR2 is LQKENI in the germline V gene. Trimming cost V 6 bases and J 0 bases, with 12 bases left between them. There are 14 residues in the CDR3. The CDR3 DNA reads TGTGCCAGCTCCCCAGGACAGACCTCCTACGAGCAGTACTTC. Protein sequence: CASSPGQTSYEQYF.

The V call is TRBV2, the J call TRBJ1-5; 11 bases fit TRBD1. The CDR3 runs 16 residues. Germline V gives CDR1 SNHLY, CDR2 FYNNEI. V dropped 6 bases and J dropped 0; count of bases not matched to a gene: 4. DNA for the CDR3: TGTGCCAGCAGCCGGGACAGGGGGATTAGCAATCAGCCCCAGCATTTT. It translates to CASSRDRGISNQPQHF.

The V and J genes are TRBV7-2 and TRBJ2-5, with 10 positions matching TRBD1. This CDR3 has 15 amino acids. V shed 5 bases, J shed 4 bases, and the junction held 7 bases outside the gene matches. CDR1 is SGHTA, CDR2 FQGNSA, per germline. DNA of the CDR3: TGTGCCAGCAGCCGCCCGGGACAGGGGCCAGAGACCCAGTACTTC. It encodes CASSRPGQGPETQYF.

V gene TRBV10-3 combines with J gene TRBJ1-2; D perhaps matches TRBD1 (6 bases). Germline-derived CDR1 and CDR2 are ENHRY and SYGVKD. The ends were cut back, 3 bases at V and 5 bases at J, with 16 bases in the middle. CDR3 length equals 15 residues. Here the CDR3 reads CAISDPVRGGYGYTF. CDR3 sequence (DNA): TGTGCCATCAGTGATCCAGTGAGGGGGGGGTATGGCTACACCTTC.

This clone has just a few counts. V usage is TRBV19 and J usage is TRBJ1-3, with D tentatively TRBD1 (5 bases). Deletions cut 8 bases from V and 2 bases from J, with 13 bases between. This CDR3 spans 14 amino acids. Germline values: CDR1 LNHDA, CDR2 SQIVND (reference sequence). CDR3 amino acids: CASRLGVTGNTIYF. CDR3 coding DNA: TGTGCCAGTCGGCTAGGGGTGACTGGAAACACCATATATTTT.

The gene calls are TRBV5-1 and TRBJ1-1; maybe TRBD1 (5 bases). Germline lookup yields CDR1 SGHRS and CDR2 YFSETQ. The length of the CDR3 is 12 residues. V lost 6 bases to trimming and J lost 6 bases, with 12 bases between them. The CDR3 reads CASNTQGAEAFF. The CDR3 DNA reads TGCGCCAGCAACACCCAGGGTGCTGAAGCTTTCTTT.